The 10 T cell receptor beta chains in this list originate from one sample, sequenced in a study of Graves' ophthalmopathy and Graves' hyperthyroidism. Researchers took RNA transcripts and amplified TCR beta CDR3 regions from them. HTBI-primed RT-PCR formed the first round, and a multiplex PCR formed the second. TCRdb reprocessed the multiplex PCR reads with MiXCR, giving one entry per CDR3 protein. The data contain 900,000 to 1,200,000 distinct CDR3 sequences, approximately 35% of them seen just once; the ten biggest clones take up around 10%. The sequencing input was peripheral blood or thyroid tissue (not recorded which). These receptors all come from an adult man with Graves' hyperthyroidism.

In its sample, this clonotype was seen many times. The V call is TRBV5-1, the J call TRBJ1-6, with D possibly matching TRBD1 (6 bases). CDR3 length: 14 residues. CDR1 is SGHRS and CDR2 is YFSETQ in the germline V gene. The germline V and J ends were trimmed by 6 bases and 9 bases, with 16 bases remaining between them. CDR3 bases: TGCGCCAGCAAGGAGGGGGGACTCGGTTCACCCCTCCACTTT. It yields the protein CASKEGGLGSPLHF. Full variable domain (remainder filled in from reference TRBV5-1 and TRBJ1-6): KAGVTQTPRYLIKTRGQQVTLSCSPISGHRSVSWYQQTPGQGLQFLFEYFSETQRNKGNFPGRFSGRQFSNSRSEMNVSTLELGDSALYLCASKEGGLGSPLHFGNGTRLTVT.

The chain combines TRBV4-2 with TRBJ2-2; D call uncertain. This CDR3 has 15 residues. CDR1 and CDR2 from the germline V gene are LGHNA and YNFKEQ. The germline V and J ends were trimmed by 8 bases and 1 base, with 14 bases remaining between them. CDR3 coding DNA: TGTGCCAGCCTGCAGGACCACCTGAACACCGGGGAGCTGTTTTTT. As protein: CASLQDHLNTGELFF.

This clonotype came up many times. The rearrangement uses TRBV19 and TRBJ1-1; a weak D match, TRBD1 (5 bases). Between the trimmed V and J ends, which lost 1 base and 4 bases, there was a span of 10 bases. This CDR3 has 14 residues. The germline V gene has CDR1 LNHDA and CDR2 SQIVND (reference sequence). The CDR3 reads CASSIAGRATEAFF. The CDR3 region has the DNA TGTGCCAGTAGTATAGCAGGGCGGGCCACTGAAGCTTTCTTT.

The chain carries TRBV9 and TRBJ2-5; 8 bases line up with TRBD1. This CDR3 spans 14 amino acids. Per the germline V gene, CDR1 is SGDLS and CDR2 is YYNGEE. J gave up 12 bases and V 4 bases, and 14 bases lay outside the gene matches. The CDR3 protein is CASSPGTGLIGKYF. CDR3 nucleotides: TGTGCCAGCAGCCCCGGGACAGGCCTCATTGGCAAGTACTTC.

This clonotype occurred many times. This chain connects TRBV10-2 to TRBJ2-7, with 7 bases matching TRBD2. The CDR3 is 14 residues long. Trimming removed 2 bases from V and 0 bases from J; junction bases left unmatched: 1. CDR1 and CDR2 from the germline V gene are WSHSY and SAAADI. This chain's CDR3 is CASSEGGDSYEQYF. CDR3 nucleotide sequence: TGCGCCAGCAGTGAGGGGGGGGACTCCTACGAGCAGTACTTC.

In DNA form, the CDR3 reads TGTGCCAGCAGTTCCCCCACCTCCCCCGCGGGCAATCAGCCCCAGCATTTT. Encoded protein: CASSSPTSPAGNQPQHF. This rearrangement joins TRBV6-6 to TRBJ1-5; the D is unclear. This CDR3 has 17 residues. CDR1 MNHNY and CDR2 SVGAGI come from the germline V gene (reference sequence). V shed 4 bases and J shed 2 bases, with 18 bases lying between them.

The table lists this clonotype with a few counts. This rearrangement joins TRBV7-9 to TRBJ1-2, with TRBD1 as a possible D gene (6 bases). CDR3 length equals 13 residues. Looked up from germline, CDR1 is SEHNR and CDR2 is FQNEAQ (reference sequence). Trimming cost V 3 bases and J 7 bases, with 12 bases left between them. The DNA of the CDR3 is TGTGCCAGCAGCTTGTTTACAGGGAGTGGCTACACCTTC. Encoded protein: CASSLFTGSGYTF.

This chain connects TRBV24-1 to TRBJ2-7; weak D call: TRBD1 (6 bases). The CDR3 totals 11 residues. The V gene lost 8 bases and the J gene lost 5 bases, with 9 bases spanning the gap. CDR1 is KGHDR, CDR2 SFDVKD, per germline. CDR3 sequence: CATKQGDEQYF. In nucleotides, the CDR3 is TGTGCCACCAAACAGGGCGACGAGCAGTACTTC.

The V and J genes are TRBV10-3 and TRBJ2-3; the match to TRBD2 covers 12 bases. CDR1 ENHRY and CDR2 SYGVKD come from the germline V gene. J was trimmed by 0 bases and V by 6 bases; bases with no gene match: 1. The CDR3 runs 15 residues. The CDR3 is CAIRGLAGSTDTQYF. CDR3 coding DNA: TGTGCCATCAGAGGACTAGCGGGAAGCACAGATACGCAGTATTTT.

As regards this clonotype: Since a much larger clone is just one base distant, this may be a read error. This chain uses TRBV5-1 with TRBJ1-4; TRBD1 matches at 12 bases. The germline V gene encodes CDR1 SGHRS and CDR2 YFSETQ. The CDR3 consists of 16 residues. The CDR3 coding sequence is TGCGCCAGAAGCTTGGGACAGGGGGCGTCTAATGAAAAACTGTTTTTT. It yields the protein CARSLGQGASNEKLFF.